The TCR beta chain described here comes from a study of blood T cell repertoires in COVID-19. Study background: Italy, Spain and the United States were the sources of the convalescent and acute COVID-19 samples. In each case, the material was cDNA or gDNA derived from T cells, B-cell-depleted T cells, or PBMCs.

The method was immunoSEQ multiplex PCR; TCRdb's version includes in-frame clones alone and lacks a portion of them. The sample holds around 130,000 clones; roughly 89% are singletons and the top ten take approximately 4.2%. V was pared by 0 bases and J by 8 bases, with 13 bases between. The CDR3 runs to 15 residues. CDR1 is LGHNA, CDR2 YSLEER, per germline. The chain combines TRBV4-3 with TRBJ1-4, with a weak D call TRBD1 (6 bases). Sequencing was carried out using peripheral blood. The receptor was isolated from a man aged 35-49 years with acute or convalescent COVID-19. As DNA, the CDR3 is TGCGCCAGCAGCCAAGAAACAGGGAGAGGAGAAAAACTGTTTTTT. It translates to CASSQETGRGEKLFF.